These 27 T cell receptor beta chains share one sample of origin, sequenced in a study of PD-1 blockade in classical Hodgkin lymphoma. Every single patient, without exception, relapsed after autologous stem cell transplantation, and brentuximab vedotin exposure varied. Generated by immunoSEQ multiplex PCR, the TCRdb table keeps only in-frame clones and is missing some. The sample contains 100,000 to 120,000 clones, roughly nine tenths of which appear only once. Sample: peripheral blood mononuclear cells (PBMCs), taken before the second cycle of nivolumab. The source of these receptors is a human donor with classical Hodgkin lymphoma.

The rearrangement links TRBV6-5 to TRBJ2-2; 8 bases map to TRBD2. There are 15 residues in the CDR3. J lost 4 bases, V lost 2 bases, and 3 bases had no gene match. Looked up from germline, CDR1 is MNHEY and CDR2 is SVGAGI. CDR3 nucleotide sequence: TGTGCCAGCAGTTACCCCAGCGGGGGCACCGGGGAGCTGTTTTTT. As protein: CASSYPSGGTGELFF.

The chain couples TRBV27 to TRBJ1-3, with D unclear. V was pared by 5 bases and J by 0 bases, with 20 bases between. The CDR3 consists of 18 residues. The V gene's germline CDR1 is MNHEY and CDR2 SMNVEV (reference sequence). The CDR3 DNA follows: TGTGCCAGCAGTCCCTTTGCTTTTTCCGGAAGCTCTGGAAACACCATATATTTT. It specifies CASSPFAFSGSSGNTIYF.

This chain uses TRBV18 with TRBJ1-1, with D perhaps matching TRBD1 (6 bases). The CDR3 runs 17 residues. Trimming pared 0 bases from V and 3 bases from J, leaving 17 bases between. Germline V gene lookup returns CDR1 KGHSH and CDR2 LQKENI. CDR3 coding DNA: TGTGCCAGCTCACCACCTGGGGGCGCGGGGACGGACACTGAAGCTTTCTTT. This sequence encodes CASSPPGGAGTDTEAFF.

CDR3 residues: CASGRGENSPLHF. CDR3 DNA: TGCGCCAGCGGGCGGGGGGAGAATTCACCCCTCCACTTT. The chain recombines TRBV10-2 with TRBJ1-6, with TRBD1 as a possible D gene (5 bases). The V and J ends lost 8 bases and 7 bases respectively, with 12 bases between them. The CDR3 covers 13 residues. Per the germline V gene, CDR1 is WSHSY and CDR2 is SAAADI.

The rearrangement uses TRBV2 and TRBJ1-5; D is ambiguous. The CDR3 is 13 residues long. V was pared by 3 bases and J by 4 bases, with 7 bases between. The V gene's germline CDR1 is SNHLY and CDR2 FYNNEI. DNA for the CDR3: TGTGCCAGCAGTGATGAGGGTAATCAGCCCCAGCATTTT. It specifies CASSDEGNQPQHF.

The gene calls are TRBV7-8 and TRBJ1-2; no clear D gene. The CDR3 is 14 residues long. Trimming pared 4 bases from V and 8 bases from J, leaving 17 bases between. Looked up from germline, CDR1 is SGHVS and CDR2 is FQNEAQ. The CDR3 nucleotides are TGTGCCAGCAGCTCGTCAGCGGAACGGTACGGCTACACCTTC. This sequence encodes CASSSSAERYGYTF.

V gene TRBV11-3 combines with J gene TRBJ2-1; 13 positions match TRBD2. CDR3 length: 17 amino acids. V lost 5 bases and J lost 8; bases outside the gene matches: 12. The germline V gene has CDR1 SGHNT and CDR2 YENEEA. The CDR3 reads CASSHRGTSGVSHEQFF. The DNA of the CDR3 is TGTGCCAGCAGCCACCGGGGGACTAGCGGGGTGTCCCATGAGCAGTTCTTC.

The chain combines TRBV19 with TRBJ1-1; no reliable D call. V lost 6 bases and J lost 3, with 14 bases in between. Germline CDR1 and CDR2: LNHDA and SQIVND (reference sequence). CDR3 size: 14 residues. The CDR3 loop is CASSRNPADTEAFF. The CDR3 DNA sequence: TGTGCCAGTAGCCGAAATCCCGCGGACACTGAAGCTTTCTTT.

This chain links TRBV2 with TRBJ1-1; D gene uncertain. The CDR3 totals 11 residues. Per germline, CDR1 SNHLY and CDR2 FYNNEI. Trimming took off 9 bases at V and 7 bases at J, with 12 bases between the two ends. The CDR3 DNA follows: TGTGCCAGTACTACCAGGAATGAAGCTTTCTTT. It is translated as CASTTRNEAFF.

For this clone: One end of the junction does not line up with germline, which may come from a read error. The CDR3 protein is CASSLDKSSNQPQHF. Written as DNA, the CDR3 is TGTGCTAGCAGCTTAGACAAGTCCAGCAATCAGCCCCAGCATTTT. V gene TRBV7-7 combines with J gene TRBJ1-5; D gene ambiguous. CDR1 SSHAT and CDR2 FNYEAQ come from the germline V gene (reference sequence). This CDR3 is 15 amino acids long. Together with reference TRBV7-7 and TRBJ1-5, the CDR3 gives the full variable domain: GAGVSQSPRYKVTKRGQDVTLRCDPISSHATLYWYQQALGQGPEFLTYFNYEAQPDKSGLPSDRFSAERPEGSISTLTIQRTEQRDSAMYRCASSLDKSSNQPQHFGDGTRLSIL.

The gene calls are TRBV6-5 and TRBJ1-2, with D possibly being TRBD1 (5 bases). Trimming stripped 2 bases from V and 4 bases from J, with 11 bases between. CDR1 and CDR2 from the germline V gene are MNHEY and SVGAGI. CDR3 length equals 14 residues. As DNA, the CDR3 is TGTGCCAGCAGTTACGTAGGGACGGGCTATGGCTACACCTTC. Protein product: CASSYVGTGYGYTF.

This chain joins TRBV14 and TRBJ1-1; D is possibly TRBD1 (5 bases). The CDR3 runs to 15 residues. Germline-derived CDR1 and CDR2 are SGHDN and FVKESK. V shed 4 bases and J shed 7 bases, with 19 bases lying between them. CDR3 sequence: CASSPRRGVGGEAFF. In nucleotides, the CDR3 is TGTGCCAGCAGCCCCCGAAGGGGTGTCGGAGGTGAAGCTTTCTTT. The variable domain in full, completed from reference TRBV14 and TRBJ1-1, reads EAGVTQFPSHSVIEKGQTVTLRCDPISGHDNLYWYRRVMGKEIKFLLHFVKESKQDESGMPNNRFLAERTGGTYSTLKVQPAELEDSGVYFCASSPRRGVGGEAFFGQGTRLTVV.

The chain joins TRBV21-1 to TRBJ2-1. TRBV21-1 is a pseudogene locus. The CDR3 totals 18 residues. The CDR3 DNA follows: TGTGCCAGCAGCCCCGTGAGTGTGGGGTCTAGGTCGTTCAATGAGCAGTTCTTC. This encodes CASSPVSVGSRSFNEQFF.

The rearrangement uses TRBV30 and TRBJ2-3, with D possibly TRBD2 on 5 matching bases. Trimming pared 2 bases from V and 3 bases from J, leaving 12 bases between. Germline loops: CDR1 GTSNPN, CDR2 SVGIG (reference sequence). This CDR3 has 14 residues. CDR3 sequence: CAWSTGFATDTQYF. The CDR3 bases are TGTGCCTGGAGTACGGGGTTCGCTACAGATACGCAGTATTTT.

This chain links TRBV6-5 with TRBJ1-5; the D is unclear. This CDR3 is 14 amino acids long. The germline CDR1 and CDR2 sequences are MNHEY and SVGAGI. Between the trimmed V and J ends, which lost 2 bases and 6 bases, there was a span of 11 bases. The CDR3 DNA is TGTGCCAGCAGTTACGATGGGCGAGGTCAGCCCCAGCATTTT. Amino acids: CASSYDGRGQPQHF.

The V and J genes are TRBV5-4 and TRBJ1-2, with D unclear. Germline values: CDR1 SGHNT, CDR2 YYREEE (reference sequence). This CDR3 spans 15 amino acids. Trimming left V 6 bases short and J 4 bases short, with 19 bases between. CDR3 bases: TGTGCCAGCACCGCCGTTGGCGGGTCGTCCTATGGCTACACCTTC. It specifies CASTAVGGSSYGYTF.

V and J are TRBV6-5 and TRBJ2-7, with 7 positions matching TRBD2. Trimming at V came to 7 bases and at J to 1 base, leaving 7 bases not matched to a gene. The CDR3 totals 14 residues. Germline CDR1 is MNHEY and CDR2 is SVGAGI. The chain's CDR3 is CASNRLADSYEQYF. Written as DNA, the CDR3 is TGTGCCAGCAATCGACTAGCTGATTCCTACGAGCAGTACTTC.

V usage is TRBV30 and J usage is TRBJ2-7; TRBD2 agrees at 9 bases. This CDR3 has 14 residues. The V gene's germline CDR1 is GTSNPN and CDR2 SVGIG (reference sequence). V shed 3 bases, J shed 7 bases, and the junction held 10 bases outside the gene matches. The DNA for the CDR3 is TGTGCCTGGAGCCGGGTAGCGGGAGTACGGGAGCAGTACTTC. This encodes CAWSRVAGVREQYF.

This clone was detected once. The CDR3 DNA follows: TGTGCCAGTAGTACCACCCACGAGCAGTACTTC. Amino acids: CASSTTHEQYF. V gene TRBV19 combines with J gene TRBJ2-7; D gene unclear. Trimming stripped 4 bases from V and 5 bases from J, with 6 bases between. Germline CDR1 is LNHDA and CDR2 is SQIVND (reference sequence). The CDR3 is made up of 11 amino acids.

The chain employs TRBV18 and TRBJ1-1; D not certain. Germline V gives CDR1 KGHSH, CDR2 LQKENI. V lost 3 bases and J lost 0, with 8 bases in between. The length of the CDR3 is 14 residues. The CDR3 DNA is TGTGCCAGCTCACCGTCCAGTATGAACACTGAAGCTTTCTTT. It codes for CASSPSSMNTEAFF.

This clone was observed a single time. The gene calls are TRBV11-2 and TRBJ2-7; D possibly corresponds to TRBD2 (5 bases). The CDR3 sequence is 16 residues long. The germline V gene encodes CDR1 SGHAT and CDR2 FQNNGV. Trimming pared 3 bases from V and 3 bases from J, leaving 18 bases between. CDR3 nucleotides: TGTGCCAGCAGCTTTGAAGGAAGCAAGCGGTACTACGAGCAGTACTTC. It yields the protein CASSFEGSKRYYEQYF.

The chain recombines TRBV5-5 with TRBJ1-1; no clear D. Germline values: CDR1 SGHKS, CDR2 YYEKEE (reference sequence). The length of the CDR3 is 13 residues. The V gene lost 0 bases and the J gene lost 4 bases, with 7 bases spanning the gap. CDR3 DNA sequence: TGTGCCAGCAGCTTGGTCCACACCACTGAAGCTTTCTTT. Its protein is CASSLVHTTEAFF. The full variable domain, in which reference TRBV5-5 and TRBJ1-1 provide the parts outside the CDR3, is DAGVTQSPTHLIKTRGQQVTLRCSPISGHKSVSWYQQVLGQGPQFIFQYYEKEERGRGNFPDRFSARQFPNYSSELNVNALLLGDSALYLCASSLVHTTEAFFGQGTRLTVV.

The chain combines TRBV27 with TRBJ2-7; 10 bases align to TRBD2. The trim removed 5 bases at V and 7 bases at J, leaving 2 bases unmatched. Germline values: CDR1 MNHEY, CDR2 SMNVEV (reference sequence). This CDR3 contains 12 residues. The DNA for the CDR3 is TGTGCCAGCAGTCGACTAGCGGGTGAGCAGTACTTC. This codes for CASSRLAGEQYF.

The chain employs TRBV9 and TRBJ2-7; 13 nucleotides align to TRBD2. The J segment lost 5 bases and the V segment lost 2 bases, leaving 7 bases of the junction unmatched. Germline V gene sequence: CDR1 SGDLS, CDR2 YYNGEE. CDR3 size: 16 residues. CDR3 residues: CASSVGTSGIVDEQYF. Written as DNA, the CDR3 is TGTGCCAGCAGCGTGGGGACTAGCGGGATCGTCGACGAGCAGTACTTC.

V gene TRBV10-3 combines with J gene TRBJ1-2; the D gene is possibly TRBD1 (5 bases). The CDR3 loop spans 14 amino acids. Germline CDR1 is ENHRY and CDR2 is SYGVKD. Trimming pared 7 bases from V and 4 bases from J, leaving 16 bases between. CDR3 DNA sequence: TGTGCCATCAACGGGCGGGACCAACGCTATGGCTACACCTTC. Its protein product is CAINGRDQRYGYTF.

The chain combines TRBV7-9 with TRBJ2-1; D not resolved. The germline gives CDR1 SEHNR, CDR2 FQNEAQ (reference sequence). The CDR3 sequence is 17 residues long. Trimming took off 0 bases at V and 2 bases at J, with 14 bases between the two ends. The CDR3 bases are TGTGCCAGCAGCTTAGCGATTCTCTACCATGCCTACAATGAGCAGTTCTTC. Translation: CASSLAILYHAYNEQFF.

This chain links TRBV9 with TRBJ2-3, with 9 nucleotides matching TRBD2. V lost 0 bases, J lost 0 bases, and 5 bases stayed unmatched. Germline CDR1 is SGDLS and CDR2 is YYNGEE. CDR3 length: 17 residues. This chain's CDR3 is CASSVATTSGSTDTQYF. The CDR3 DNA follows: TGTGCCAGCAGCGTAGCTACGACTAGCGGTAGCACAGATACGCAGTATTTT.